These T cell receptor beta chains were read from a single sample in a study of T cell responses to AZD1222 COVID-19 vaccine. Sequenced by immunoSEQ multiplex PCR; TCRdb stores in-frame clones only, minus some. The sample consists of roughly 100,000 clones, 90% to 95% of them appearing once. The source material was peripheral blood, sampled on day 0 of AZD1222 vaccination. These receptors all come from an adult in good health. The conserved cysteine and the conserved F or W are not part of the CDR3 here.

v_call: TRBV19
cdr3_aa: ASSIGRLAGGSSSYNEQF

v_call: TRBV6-1
cdr3_aa: ASNEESQSYEQY

v_call: TRBV28
cdr3_aa: ASSPGWVGQGTEGGYT

v_call: TRBV3-1/TRBV3-2
cdr3_aa: ASSQRAGSGNTIY

v_call: TRBV27
cdr3_aa: ASSWDSGSNSPLH

v_call: TRBV7-9
cdr3_aa: ASSFFGTDTYEQY

v_call: TRBV5-5
cdr3_aa: ASSSGFRGVGGGYT

v_call: TRBV24-1
cdr3_aa: ATSPGRLSNQPQH

v_call: TRBV27
cdr3_aa: ASTAAGSYNEQF

v_call: TRBV28
cdr3_aa: ASGLPPGTSFYNEQF